Here is one T cell receptor (beta chain) with its context. Under the authors' procedure: Estimates of nucleated cell counts were drawn from the amplification of reference gene primers. Generated by immunoSEQ multiplex PCR, the TCRdb table keeps only in-frame clones and is missing some. The V and J calls and clone size come from that table; D and trimming were worked out from the DNA. The sample comprises a few hundred thousand clones, around 90% of which are singletons, and 8% to 9.5% rests with the top ten. These data originate in a study of blood T cell repertoires in COVID-19. Residents of about two dozen US areas, aged about 18 to 95 years, made up the participants. For recovered donors of Cohort 3, there were two negative PCRs, clearance, or symptom resolution. The source material was PBMCs or T cells enriched from blood (not recorded which). This TCR was recovered from a woman aged 18 to 35 who had recovered from COVID-19.

CDR3 nucleotide sequence: TGTGCCAGCAGTGATAAACTTAACTATGGCTACACCTTC. Translation: CASSDKLNYGYTF. J is TRBJ1-2 and V is TRBV25-1; D not resolved. The V and J ends lost 3 bases and 1 base respectively, with 6 bases between them. The CDR3 consists of 13 residues. Per the germline V gene, CDR1 is MGHDK and CDR2 is SYGVNS.